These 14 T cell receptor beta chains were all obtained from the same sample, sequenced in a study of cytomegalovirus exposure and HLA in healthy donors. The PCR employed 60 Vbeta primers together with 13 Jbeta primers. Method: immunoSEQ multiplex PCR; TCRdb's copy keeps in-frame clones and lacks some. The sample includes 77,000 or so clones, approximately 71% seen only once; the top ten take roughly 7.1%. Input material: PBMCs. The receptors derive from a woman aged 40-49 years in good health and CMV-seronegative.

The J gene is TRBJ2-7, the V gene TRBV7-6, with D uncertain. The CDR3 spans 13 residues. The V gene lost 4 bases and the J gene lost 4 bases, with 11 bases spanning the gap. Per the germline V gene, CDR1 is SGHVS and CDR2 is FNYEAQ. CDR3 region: CASSSILEYEQYF. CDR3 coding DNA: TGTGCCAGCAGCTCTATTCTTGAGTACGAGCAGTACTTC.

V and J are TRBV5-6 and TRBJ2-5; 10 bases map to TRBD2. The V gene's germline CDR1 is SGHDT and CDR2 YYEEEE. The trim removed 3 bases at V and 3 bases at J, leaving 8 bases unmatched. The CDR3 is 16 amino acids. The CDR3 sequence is CASSYTLGLAEETQYF. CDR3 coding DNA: TGTGCCAGCAGCTACACCCTAGGACTAGCGGAAGAGACCCAGTACTTC.

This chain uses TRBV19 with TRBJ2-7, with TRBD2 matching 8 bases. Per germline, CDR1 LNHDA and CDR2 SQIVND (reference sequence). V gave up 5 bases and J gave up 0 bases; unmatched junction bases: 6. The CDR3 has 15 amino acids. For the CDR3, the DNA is TGTGCCAGTAGTCCGGGACTAGGATTCTCCTACGAGCAGTACTTC. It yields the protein CASSPGLGFSYEQYF.

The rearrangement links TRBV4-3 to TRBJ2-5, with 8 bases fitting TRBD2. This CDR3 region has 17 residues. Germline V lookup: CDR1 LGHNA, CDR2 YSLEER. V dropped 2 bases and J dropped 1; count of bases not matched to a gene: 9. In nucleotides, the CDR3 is TGCGCCAGCAGCCAAAGCCCGGGTAGCGGGATCCAAGAGACCCAGTACTTC. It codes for CASSQSPGSGIQETQYF.

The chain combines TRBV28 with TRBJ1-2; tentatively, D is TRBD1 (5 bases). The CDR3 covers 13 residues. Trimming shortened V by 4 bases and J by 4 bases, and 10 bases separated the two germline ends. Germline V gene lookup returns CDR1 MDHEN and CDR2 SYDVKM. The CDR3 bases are TGTGCCAGCAGTTCGACAGCGCTCTATGGCTACACCTTC. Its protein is CASSSTALYGYTF.

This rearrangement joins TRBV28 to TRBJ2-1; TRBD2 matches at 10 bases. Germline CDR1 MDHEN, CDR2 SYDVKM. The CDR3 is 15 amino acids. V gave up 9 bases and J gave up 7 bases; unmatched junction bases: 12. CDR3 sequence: CASDDQREGGNEQFF. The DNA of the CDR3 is TGTGCCAGTGATGACCAGCGGGAGGGTGGGAATGAGCAGTTCTTC. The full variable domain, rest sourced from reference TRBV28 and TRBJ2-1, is DVKVTQSSRYLVKRTGEKVFLECVQDMDHENMFWYRQDPGLGLRLIYFSYDVKMKEKGDIPEGYSVSREKKERFSLILESASTNQTSMYLCASDDQREGGNEQFFGPGTRLTVL.

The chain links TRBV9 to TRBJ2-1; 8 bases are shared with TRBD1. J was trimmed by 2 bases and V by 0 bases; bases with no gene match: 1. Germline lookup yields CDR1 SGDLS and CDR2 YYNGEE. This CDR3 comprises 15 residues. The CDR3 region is CASSVDRGTYNEQFF. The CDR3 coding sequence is TGTGCCAGCAGCGTAGACAGGGGGACCTACAATGAGCAGTTCTTC.

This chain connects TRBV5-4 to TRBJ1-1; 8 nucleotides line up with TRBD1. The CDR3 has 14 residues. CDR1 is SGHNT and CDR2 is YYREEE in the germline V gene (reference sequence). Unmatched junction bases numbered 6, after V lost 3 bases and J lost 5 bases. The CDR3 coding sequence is TGTGCCAGCAGCTCCCGACAGGGGATGACTGAAGCTTTCTTT. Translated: CASSSRQGMTEAFF.

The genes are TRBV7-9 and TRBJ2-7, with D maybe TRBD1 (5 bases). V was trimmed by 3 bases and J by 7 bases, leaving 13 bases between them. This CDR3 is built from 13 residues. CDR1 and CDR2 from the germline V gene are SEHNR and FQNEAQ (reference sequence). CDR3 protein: CASSLSGNKEQYF. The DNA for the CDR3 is TGTGCCAGCAGCTTGTCAGGGAATAAAGAGCAGTACTTC.

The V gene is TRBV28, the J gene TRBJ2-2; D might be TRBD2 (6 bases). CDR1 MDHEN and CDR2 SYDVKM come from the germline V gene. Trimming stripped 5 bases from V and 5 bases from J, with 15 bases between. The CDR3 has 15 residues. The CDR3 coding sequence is TGTGCCAGCAGTGCCCTAGCGTTAGGGACCGGGGAGCTGTTTTTT. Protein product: CASSALALGTGELFF.

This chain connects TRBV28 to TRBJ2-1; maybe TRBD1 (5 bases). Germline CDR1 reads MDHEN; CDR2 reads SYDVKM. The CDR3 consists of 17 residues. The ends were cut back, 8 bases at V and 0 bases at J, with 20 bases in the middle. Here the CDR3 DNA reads TGTGCCAGCTCCTTACAGGCGTTGGCGCGCTCCTACAATGAGCAGTTCTTC. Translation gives CASSLQALARSYNEQFF.

The CDR3 region is CASSQGLSSYNEQFF. The CDR3 DNA follows: TGCGCCAGCAGCCAGGGCCTGAGCTCCTACAATGAGCAGTTCTTC. This rearrangement joins TRBV5-1 to TRBJ2-1; maybe TRBD1 (5 bases). CDR1 and CDR2 (germline): SGHRS, YFSETQ. Trimming took 4 bases from V and 0 from J, leaving 11 bases between them. The CDR3 runs 15 residues.

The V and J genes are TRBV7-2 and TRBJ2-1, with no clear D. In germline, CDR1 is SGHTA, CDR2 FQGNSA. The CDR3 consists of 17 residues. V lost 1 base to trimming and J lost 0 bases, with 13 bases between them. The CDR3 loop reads CASSLGVAYSSYNEQFF. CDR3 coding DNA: TGTGCCAGCAGCTTAGGAGTTGCCTACAGCTCCTACAATGAGCAGTTCTTC.

The CDR3 sequence: CASSPTSDQETQYF. In DNA, the CDR3 is TGTGCCAGCAGCCCTACTAGCGACCAAGAGACCCAGTACTTC. J is TRBJ2-5 and V is TRBV7-9, with 7 bases lining up with TRBD2. Germline CDR1 SEHNR, CDR2 FQNEAQ (reference sequence). J was trimmed by 0 bases and V by 5 bases; bases with no gene match: 3. The CDR3 has 14 amino acids. Combining the CDR3 with reference TRBV7-9 and TRBJ2-5 gives the whole variable domain DTGVSQNPRHKITKRGQNVTFRCDPISEHNRLYWYRQTLGQGPEFLTYFQNEAQLEKSRLLSDRFSAERPKGSFSTLEIQRTEQGDSAMYLCASSPTSDQETQYFGPGTRLLVL.